The 17 T cell receptor beta chains listed next were all sequenced from one sample in a study of OX40 agonist ivuxolimab in advanced cancers. Here immunoSEQ multiplex PCR was the method, and the copy in TCRdb shows in-frame clones only, minus some. The table includes over 50,000 clones, 88% detected once. This material consisted of CD4+ or CD8+ T cells sorted from blood, taken in a trial of the OX40 agonist ivuxolimab. These receptors came from an adult with an advanced solid tumor such as melanoma, head and neck, liver or kidney cancer.

This rearrangement joins TRBV5-1 to TRBJ2-2; 7 bases align to TRBD1. The junction had 1 base not matched to a gene; V was cut back by 2 bases and J by 0 bases. CDR3 length: 15 residues. Germline V gene lookup returns CDR1 SGHRS and CDR2 YFSETQ. CDR3 protein: CASSFTGANTGELFF. The CDR3 region has the DNA TGCGCCAGCAGCTTCACAGGGGCGAACACCGGGGAGCTGTTTTTT.

V is TRBV10-3 and J is TRBJ2-3; 13 nucleotides line up with TRBD2. Per germline, CDR1 ENHRY and CDR2 SYGVKD. The CDR3 is 16 amino acids. V was clipped by 8 bases and J by 1 base; unmatched bases: 6. The CDR3 spells CAIRGTSGAGTDTQYF. DNA of the CDR3: TGTGCCATCCGCGGGACTAGCGGGGCCGGCACAGATACGCAGTATTTT.

This clone was detected a few times. The CDR3 DNA follows: TGTGCCAGCAGTTTGCCCCCAAGGGGAAATTCCTACAATGAGCAGTTCTTC. As protein: CASSLPPRGNSYNEQFF. V is TRBV28 and J is TRBJ2-1; possible D gene TRBD1, 5 bases. Germline assignment: CDR1 MDHEN and CDR2 SYDVKM. The V end was cut by 3 bases, the J end by 1 base, with 16 bases between. This CDR3 comprises 17 residues.

The V call is TRBV28, the J call TRBJ1-6; possible D gene TRBD1, 5 bases. Germline CDR1 and CDR2: MDHEN and SYDVKM. Trimming shortened V by 2 bases and J by 7 bases, and 12 bases separated the two germline ends. The CDR3 consists of 15 residues. DNA for the CDR3: TGTGCCAGCAGTTTACGGGACCTCTCGAATTCACCCCTCCACTTT. This encodes CASSLRDLSNSPLHF.

This clone is categorized as medium-sized. The J gene is TRBJ2-3, the V gene TRBV5-5; 11 bases map to TRBD2. CDR1 SGHKS and CDR2 YYEKEE come from the germline V gene (reference sequence). This CDR3 region has 15 residues. V lost 2 bases, J lost 2 bases, and 1 base stayed unmatched. CDR3 sequence: CASSFSGRATDTQYF. In DNA form, the CDR3 reads TGTGCCAGCAGCTTTAGCGGGAGGGCCACAGATACGCAGTATTTT.

This clone was seen only once. The genes are TRBV30 and TRBJ2-1; 8 bases map to TRBD2. Trimming removed 2 bases from V and 8 bases from J; junction bases left unmatched: 14. The CDR3 loop spans 16 amino acids. Germline CDR1 and CDR2: GTSNPN and SVGIG (reference sequence). For the CDR3, the DNA is TGTGCCTGGAGTACAATAGCGGGACGGAACCCTTATGAGCAGTTCTTC. Its protein is CAWSTIAGRNPYEQFF.

The V and J genes are TRBV5-1 and TRBJ2-7, with 11 bases identical to TRBD1. The CDR3 length is 16 residues. J was trimmed by 3 bases and V by 6 bases; bases with no gene match: 11. The germline V gene has CDR1 SGHRS and CDR2 YFSETQ. CDR3: CASISDAGTGGYEQYF. The CDR3 region has the DNA TGCGCCAGCATCTCCGATGCCGGGACAGGGGGCTACGAGCAGTACTTC. The full variable domain, completed using reference TRBV5-1 and TRBJ2-7, is KAGVTQTPRYLIKTRGQQVTLSCSPISGHRSVSWYQQTPGQGLQFLFEYFSETQRNKGNFPGRFSGRQFSNSRSEMNVSTLELGDSALYLCASISDAGTGGYEQYFGPGTRLTVT.

This chain links TRBV5-6 with TRBJ1-2, with 7 positions matching TRBD1. J was trimmed by 4 bases and V by 4 bases; bases with no gene match: 13. The germline CDR1 and CDR2 sequences are SGHDT and YYEEEE. This CDR3 comprises 16 residues. CDR3 DNA sequence: TGTGCCAGCAGCCCCGAGACAGGGAGATCTGCCTATGGCTACACCTTC. Translation: CASSPETGRSAYGYTF.

This rearrangement joins TRBV28 to TRBJ2-7; D perhaps matches TRBD2 (7 bases). The ends were cut back, 2 bases at V and 6 bases at J, with 14 bases in the middle. Germline V gene sequence: CDR1 MDHEN, CDR2 SYDVKM. The CDR3 sequence is 14 residues long. CDR3: CASSLGGARVEQYF. The DNA for the CDR3 is TGTGCCAGCAGTTTAGGGGGGGCGCGAGTCGAGCAGTACTTC.

The genes are TRBV19 and TRBJ1-6, with D perhaps matching TRBD1 (5 bases). CDR1 LNHDA and CDR2 SQIVND come from the germline V gene (reference sequence). The CDR3 is 16 amino acids. Trimming stripped 0 bases from V and 10 bases from J, with 16 bases between. In DNA, the CDR3 is TGTGCCAGTAGTATAGAAACAAGGGGAGTTGGATCACCCCTCCACTTT. Protein product: CASSIETRGVGSPLHF.

The V gene is TRBV28, the J gene TRBJ2-1; no clear D. Germline CDR1 reads MDHEN; CDR2 reads SYDVKM. The germline V and J ends were trimmed by 7 bases and 5 bases, with 12 bases remaining between them. This CDR3 comprises 13 residues. The DNA of the CDR3 is TGTGCCAGCACCCCGGGTAGGGACAATGAGCAGTTCTTC. Translating gives CASTPGRDNEQFF.

The rearrangement joins TRBV4-1 to TRBJ1-1; D is possibly TRBD1 (6 bases). Between the trimmed V and J ends, which lost 4 bases and 0 bases, there was a span of 12 bases. The germline CDR1 and CDR2 sequences are MGHRA and YSYEKL. This CDR3 comprises 15 residues. CDR3 DNA: TGCGCCAGCAGCCCAGAGGGGGGGATGAACACTGAAGCTTTCTTT. It translates to CASSPEGGMNTEAFF.

On this clone itself: Other DNA sequences in the same sample also yield this CDR3. CDR3 coding DNA: TGTGCCAGCAGCTTGGCAGGGCTACAAGAGACCCAGTACTTC. This encodes CASSLAGLQETQYF. The chain recombines TRBV5-8 with TRBJ2-5; a weak D match, TRBD1 (5 bases). The CDR3 is made up of 14 amino acids. Trimming shortened V by 0 bases and J by 2 bases, and 8 bases separated the two germline ends. The V gene's germline CDR1 is SGHTS and CDR2 YDEGEE.

This chain links TRBV7-2 with TRBJ2-3; the D is unclear. V lost 5 bases to trimming and J lost 2 bases, with 5 bases between them. This CDR3 is built from 12 residues. The germline V gene has CDR1 SGHTA and CDR2 FQGNSA. The CDR3 DNA is TGTGCCAGCAGCCGGTACACAGATACGCAGTATTTT. It specifies CASSRYTDTQYF.

The chain links TRBV12-5 to TRBJ1-3; TRBD1 might be the D (6 bases). Trimming removed 6 bases at V and 4 bases at J, with 13 bases between. Germline V CDR1 and CDR2: LGHNT, FRNRAP. The CDR3 runs to 14 residues. The CDR3 coding sequence is TGTGCTAGTGGCACCGGGGGCGCCGGAAACACCATATATTTT. Translating it yields CASGTGGAGNTIYF. Supplemented by reference TRBV12-5 and TRBJ1-3, the full variable domain reads DARVTQTPRHKVTEMGQEVTMRCQPILGHNTVFWYRQTMMQGLELLAYFRNRAPLDDSGMPKDRFSAEMPDATLATLKIQPSEPRDSAVYFCASGTGGAGNTIYFGEGSWLTVV.

In nucleotides, the CDR3 is TGTGCCAGCAGTTTGGGACTAGCCCCAATTGGTGAGCAGTTCTTC. Its protein product is CASSLGLAPIGEQFF. This chain links TRBV28 with TRBJ2-1; 9 positions match TRBD2. CDR1 is MDHEN, CDR2 SYDVKM, per germline. This CDR3 is 15 amino acids long. With 3 bases clipped from V and 9 bases from J, the junction kept 9 bases outside the gene matches.

The CDR3 reads CASSKSTGAGELFF. The CDR3 region has the DNA TGTGCCAGCAGCAAAAGCACAGGGGCCGGGGAGCTGTTTTTT. V gene TRBV28 combines with J gene TRBJ2-2; 7 nucleotides match TRBD1. J gave up 6 bases and V 6 bases, and 7 bases lay outside the gene matches. The CDR3 runs 14 residues. Looked up from germline, CDR1 is MDHEN and CDR2 is SYDVKM.